This TCR beta chain was profiled in a study of blood T cell repertoires in COVID-19. Study-wide background: Some COVID-19 samples were acute and others convalescent; all came from the United States, Italy and Spain.

Original handling: Amplifying reference gene primers gave estimates of nucleated cell counts. The method was immunoSEQ multiplex PCR; TCRdb's version includes in-frame clones alone and lacks a portion of them. That table supplies the V and J calls and clone size; D and trimming were determined from the DNA. The sample records roughly 68,000 clones, 65% to 85% being singletons. During active infection, Seattle patients enrolled and were then monitored through disease. Material: peripheral blood. The receptor was isolated from a man between 60 and 75 years old with COVID-19, enrolled during active disease.

CDR3 coding DNA: TGTGCCAGCAGCGGAGGCTCCGGCAACACCGGGGAGCTGTTTTTT. Translation gives CASSGGSGNTGELFF. The rearrangement joins TRBV7-9 to TRBJ2-2; a weak D match, TRBD2 (5 bases). Germline V gene lookup returns CDR1 SEHNR and CDR2 FQNEAQ (reference sequence). This CDR3 contains 15 residues. V lost 5 bases and J 2 bases, leaving 12 bases between the germline ends.